What follows are 25 T cell receptor beta chains derived from one specimen sequenced in a study of cytomegalovirus exposure and HLA in healthy donors. PCR employed 60 Vbeta and 13 Jbeta primers. Generated by immunoSEQ multiplex PCR, the TCRdb table keeps only in-frame clones and is missing some. The table shows 100,000 to 150,000 clones, with roughly 74% occurring only once. The specimen was PBMCs. The receptors come from a woman aged 50 to 60 in good health and CMV-seropositive.

The chain carries TRBV27 and TRBJ2-5; 9 nucleotides line up with TRBD2. The CDR3 is 15 residues long. From germline, CDR1 is MNHEY and CDR2 SMNVEV (reference sequence). V was clipped by 3 bases and J by 5 bases; unmatched bases: 7. The CDR3 sequence: CASSFGGGAPETQYF. CDR3 nucleotide sequence: TGTGCCAGCAGTTTCGGCGGGGGGGCCCCGGAGACCCAGTACTTC.

J is TRBJ2-5 and V is TRBV16; no clear D. V was shortened by 0 bases and J by 1 base, with 6 bases between the two germline ends. The CDR3 consists of 14 residues. CDR1 and CDR2 from the germline V gene are KGHSY and FQNENV. CDR3 amino acids: CASSQSSVQETQYF. The CDR3 nucleotides read TGTGCCAGCAGCCAATCTTCCGTCCAAGAGACCCAGTACTTC.

V usage is TRBV6-5 and J usage is TRBJ1-1; no firm D call. The V end lost 2 bases, the J end lost 7 bases, and 11 bases lay between the germline ends. CDR3 length: 13 amino acids. Germline CDR1 is MNHEY and CDR2 is SVGAGI. The CDR3 nucleotides are TGTGCCAGCAGTTACAATGGCCCGAATGAAGCTTTCTTT. Its protein is CASSYNGPNEAFF.

This clone has a handful of counts. V gene TRBV14 combines with J gene TRBJ1-2, with 7 bases aligning to TRBD1. The junction had 7 bases not matched to a gene; V was cut back by 1 base and J by 5 bases. Germline V CDR1 and CDR2: SGHDN, FVKESK. The CDR3 totals 15 residues. The CDR3 is CASSQGQGRSYGYTF. In DNA form, the CDR3 reads TGTGCCAGCAGCCAAGGACAGGGTCGGTCATATGGCTACACCTTC.

The rearrangement uses TRBV7-9 and TRBJ1-6, with D possibly matching TRBD1 (5 bases). Per the germline V gene, CDR1 is SEHNR and CDR2 is FQNEAQ (reference sequence). V dropped 7 bases and J dropped 5 bases, with 6 bases sitting between them. The CDR3 loop spans 12 amino acids. CDR3 sequence: CASTRDNSPLHF. DNA of the CDR3: TGTGCCAGCACCAGGGATAATTCACCCCTCCACTTT.

The chain carries TRBV19 and TRBJ1-4; D unclear. V was cut by 8 bases and J by 8 bases, with 18 bases left in between. Germline assignment: CDR1 LNHDA and CDR2 SQIVND (reference sequence). The CDR3 consists of 14 residues. The CDR3 loop reads CASLNAGANEKLFF. The CDR3 bases are TGTGCCAGTCTGAATGCCGGTGCGAACGAAAAACTGTTTTTT.

This clone appeared once. This chain uses TRBV7-8 with TRBJ2-1; 9 nucleotides match TRBD1. The CDR3 contains 15 residues. V lost 3 bases to trimming and J lost 5 bases; unmatched junction nucleotides: 5. Germline V CDR1 and CDR2: SGHVS, FQNEAQ. The CDR3 reads CASSFGTGYHNEQFF. The CDR3 nucleotides are TGTGCCAGCAGCTTCGGGACAGGGTACCACAATGAGCAGTTCTTC.

The chain is built from TRBV6-1 and TRBJ2-7; TRBD1 might be the D (5 bases). In germline, CDR1 is MNHNS, CDR2 SASEGT. V lost 6 bases, J lost 3 bases, and 15 bases lay in between. There are 14 residues in the CDR3. The CDR3 region is CASSQEQESYEQYF. As DNA, the CDR3 is TGTGCCAGCAGCCAAGAACAGGAAAGCTACGAGCAGTACTTC.

This clone was seen only a few times. The rearrangement joins TRBV4-1 to TRBJ2-1; D perhaps matches TRBD2 (5 bases). This CDR3 spans 15 amino acids. Trimming took off 1 base at V and 9 bases at J, with 16 bases between the two ends. The germline V gene has CDR1 MGHRA and CDR2 YSYEKL. CDR3 sequence: CASSQVEGSVGEQFF. CDR3 coding DNA: TGCGCCAGCAGCCAAGTGGAAGGGAGTGTAGGTGAGCAGTTCTTC.

The chain joins TRBV15 to TRBJ1-5; no clear D gene. This CDR3 has 16 residues. V was clipped by 0 bases and J by 3 bases, with 12 bases between them. The germline gives CDR1 LNHNV, CDR2 YYDKDF (reference sequence). The CDR3 nucleotides are TGTGCCACCAGCAGAGATCTTCGGCGGTCCAATCAGCCCCAGCATTTT. It encodes CATSRDLRRSNQPQHF.

The sample holds a few counts of this clone. The chain joins TRBV7-2 to TRBJ2-1, with D perhaps matching TRBD2 (6 bases). The V end lost 3 bases, the J end lost 7 bases, and 13 bases lay between the germline ends. CDR1 is SGHTA and CDR2 is FQGNSA in the germline V gene. This CDR3 is built from 14 residues. The CDR3 coding sequence is TGTGCCAGCAGCTTTGAGTTCAGCGGGAATGAGCAGTTCTTC. This sequence encodes CASSFEFSGNEQFF.

This clone was recorded a few times. The CDR3 reads CASSSPGQGRTEAFF. The CDR3 DNA sequence: TGTGCCAGCAGTTCCCCTGGGCAGGGTCGCACTGAAGCTTTCTTT. The V call is TRBV7-9, the J call TRBJ1-1; a possible D gene is TRBD1 (5 bases). The CDR3 extends over 15 amino acids. Germline CDR1 is SEHNR and CDR2 is FQNEAQ (reference sequence). The V end was cut by 6 bases, the J end by 4 bases, with 18 bases between.

The genes are TRBV5-4 and TRBJ2-5; 8 nucleotides line up with TRBD1. The germline V gene encodes CDR1 SGHNT and CDR2 YYREEE (reference sequence). V was clipped by 0 bases and J by 2 bases; unmatched bases: 0. There are 14 residues in the CDR3. CDR3 in DNA: TGTGCCAGCAGCTTGGGGGACAGGCAAGAGACCCAGTACTTC. Translated: CASSLGDRQETQYF. Full variable domain (outside the CDR3, taken from reference TRBV5-4 and TRBJ2-5): ETGVTQSPTHLIKTRGQQVTLRCSSQSGHNTVSWYQQALGQGPQFIFQYYREEENGRGNFPPRFSGLQFPNYSSELNVNALELDDSALYLCASSLGDRQETQYFGPGTRLLVL.

This clone was recorded a few times. The chain joins TRBV6-1 to TRBJ2-5; 8 nucleotides agree with TRBD1. J was trimmed by 7 bases and V by 4 bases; bases with no gene match: 5. The CDR3 has 13 amino acids. Germline-derived CDR1 and CDR2 are MNHNS and SASEGT. In DNA form, the CDR3 reads TGTGCCAGCAGTGCGGACAGGGTAGGGACCCAGTACTTC. It translates to CASSADRVGTQYF.

The rearrangement joins TRBV10-3 to TRBJ1-6; D is perhaps TRBD1 (5 bases). Trimming removed 11 bases from V and 7 bases from J, with 9 bases in between. The CDR3 extends over 11 amino acids. The germline V gene encodes CDR1 ENHRY and CDR2 SYGVKD. The CDR3 coding sequence is TGTGCCTCGCGGGGGAATTCACCCCTCCACTTT. It is translated as CASRGNSPLHF.

The rearrangement links TRBV4-2 to TRBJ1-1, with D perhaps TRBD1 (5 bases). The CDR3 is made up of 13 amino acids. Looked up from germline, CDR1 is LGHNA and CDR2 is YNFKEQ. Trimming shortened V by 0 bases and J by 6 bases, and 8 bases separated the two germline ends. Here the CDR3 DNA reads TGTGCCAGCAGCCAAGATTGGGGGGCTGAAGCTTTCTTT. Encoded protein: CASSQDWGAEAFF.

V is TRBV30 and J is TRBJ1-2; 9 nucleotides line up with TRBD1. The CDR3 covers 12 residues. CDR1 is GTSNPN, CDR2 SVGIG, per germline (reference sequence). The trim removed 3 bases at V and 6 bases at J, leaving 2 bases unmatched. The CDR3 reads CAWRGTGHGYTF. CDR3 nucleotide sequence: TGTGCCTGGAGGGGGACAGGGCATGGCTACACCTTC.

The J gene is TRBJ2-1, the V gene TRBV12-5, with a tentative D call TRBD1 (7 bases). V dropped 5 bases and J dropped 6 bases, with 17 bases sitting between them. From germline, CDR1 is LGHNT and CDR2 FRNRAP. The CDR3 runs to 15 residues. CDR3 DNA sequence: TGTGCTAGTGGTCCCCAGGGGGGAGAGGGCAATGAGCAGTTCTTC. It encodes CASGPQGGEGNEQFF.

This clone was recorded only once. The chain links TRBV11-1 to TRBJ1-6; 9 bases align to TRBD1. V was clipped by 3 bases and J by 9 bases; unmatched bases: 6. Germline assignment: CDR1 SGHAT and CDR2 FQDESV (reference sequence). The CDR3 sequence is 15 residues long. The CDR3 nucleotides are TGTGCCAGCAGCTTGGGCGGACAGGGGAGTTCACCCCTCCACTTT. This gives the protein CASSLGGQGSSPLHF.

V gene TRBV11-2 combines with J gene TRBJ2-1; TRBD2 agrees at 9 bases. CDR1 SGHAT and CDR2 FQNNGV come from the germline V gene. Trimming removed 3 bases from V and 2 bases from J; junction bases left unmatched: 8. CDR3 length: 17 amino acids. CDR3 in DNA: TGTGCCAGCAGCTTCCCCGTGGGCGGGGGGGCCTACAATGAGCAGTTCTTC. It encodes CASSFPVGGGAYNEQFF.

The chain links TRBV7-6 to TRBJ2-7; perhaps TRBD1 as D (6 bases). This CDR3 region has 14 residues. V lost 5 bases and J lost 2, with 13 bases in between. CDR1 and CDR2 from the germline V gene are SGHVS and FNYEAQ. CDR3 sequence (DNA): TGTGCCAGCAGCCCCAGGACAGACCCCTACGAGCAGTACTTC. The encoded protein is CASSPRTDPYEQYF.

The chain links TRBV28 to TRBJ1-1; D remains ambiguous. Per the germline V gene, CDR1 is MDHEN and CDR2 is SYDVKM. Trimming cost V 10 bases and J 1 base, with 13 bases left between them. This CDR3 is built from 13 residues. The CDR3 DNA reads TGTGCCACCCACCGTGCGGCGAACACTGAAGCTTTCTTT. Its translation is CATHRAANTEAFF.

CDR3: CASSSDSLTDTQYF. The DNA for the CDR3 is TGTGCCAGCAGCTCAGACAGCCTCACAGATACGCAGTATTTT. The V and J genes are TRBV5-4 and TRBJ2-3; perhaps TRBD1 as D (5 bases). Trimming cost V 3 bases and J 2 bases, with 10 bases left between them. Germline assignment: CDR1 SGHNT and CDR2 YYREEE (reference sequence). The CDR3 spans 14 residues.

V and J are TRBV6-1 and TRBJ1-6, with D tentatively TRBD1 (6 bases). CDR3 size: 14 residues. The V gene lost 8 bases and the J gene lost 7 bases, with 15 bases spanning the gap. Germline CDR1 is MNHNS and CDR2 is SASEGT. CDR3 region: CASSWDIRNSPLHF. In DNA form, the CDR3 reads TGTGCCAGCTCCTGGGACATTCGGAATTCACCCCTCCACTTT.

The CDR3 coding sequence is TGTGCCAGCAGCCAAGAAGCTACAGTCGAAGCTTTCTTT. Protein: CASSQEATVEAFF. The rearrangement links TRBV4-2 to TRBJ1-1; D not certain. V lost 0 bases and J lost 8, with 10 bases in between. This CDR3 contains 13 residues. Germline lookup yields CDR1 LGHNA and CDR2 YNFKEQ.